The sequence of this T cell receptor (beta chain) was determined in a study of human CD4 T cells and Enterobacteriaceae. On the study more broadly: Heat-inactivated E. coli, K. pneumoniae, E. aerogenes, S. flexneri, S. sonnei, S. typhimurium, S. aureus stimulated cells.

Proliferating activated T cells were sorted by FACS as CFSE-low CD25+ ICOS+ after about 6-7 days. At a 2:1 ratio, CFSE-labeled memory CD4+ T cells were cultured with irradiated autologous monocytes pulsed with antigen. Sorting took every CD4+ cell except CD45RA+CCR7+CD95- naive cells, reaching over 95% purity. Bacteria were added at over 1.5 per monocyte; M. tuberculosis lysate at around 3 ug/ml. Study-level results: Sharing with control bacteria was rare for Enterobacteriaceae clonotypes.

The CDR3 spans 13 residues. Germline V gene lookup returns CDR1 SGHVS and CDR2 FQNEAQ. Trimming pared 1 base from V and 2 bases from J, leaving 6 bases between. Detection sensitivity for CFSE-low antigen-reactive cultures was one cell in 40,000. The table came from immunoSEQ multiplex PCR; TCRdb's copy has only in-frame clones and leaves some out. The top ten clones hold 30% to 40% of a sample with hundreds of clones, roughly 32% of them seen once. This clone is large within its sample. The specimen sequenced was bacteria-reactive CD4+ T cells grown in culture. Sample subset: CFSE-low proliferating memory CD4 T cells sorted after in vitro stimulation with a heat-inactivated bacterium or M. tuberculosis lysate. The chain employs TRBV7-8 and TRBJ2-7; D call uncertain. The clonotype was recovered from a human donor in good health. The CDR3 DNA sequence: TGTGCCAGCAGCTTAGGCAGTCCCTACGAGCAGTACTTC. It codes for CASSLGSPYEQYF.